This is a list of T cell receptor beta chains from one sample in a study of blood T cell repertoires in COVID-19. Sequenced by immunoSEQ multiplex PCR; TCRdb stores in-frame clones only, minus some. The sample holds 150,000 to 200,000 clones; about four fifths are singletons and the top ten take approximately 10%. The specimen was peripheral blood. The source of these receptors is a man in his 60s with active or convalescent COVID-19. CDR3s include the opening cysteine and the closing phenylalanine or tryptophan. The D gene is left open where the match is weak. Size values are once, few and many counts, or a class for expanded clones, and some rows have none.

J: TRBJ1-5; D: -; V: TRBV19; size: -; CDR3: CASSLGPEGQPQHF; DNA: TGTGCCAGTAGCCTGGGGCCCGAAGGGCAGCCCCAGCATTTT
J: TRBJ2-3; D: TRBD2; V: TRBV5-1; size: -; CDR3: CASSLGGRVADTQYF; DNA: TGCGCCAGCAGCTTGGGCGGGAGGGTGGCAGATACGCAGTATTTT
J: TRBJ1-5; D: TRBD1; V: TRBV7-2; size: -; CDR3: CASSFSGGQPQHF; DNA: TGTGCCAGCAGCTTTTCAGGGGGCCAGCCCCAGCATTTT
J: TRBJ2-5; D: -; V: TRBV20-1; size: -; CDR3: CSASPGESVQETQYF; DNA: TGCAGTGCTAGTCCAGGGGAGTCGGTACAAGAGACCCAGTACTTC
J: TRBJ2-7; D: -; V: TRBV7-2; size: -; CDR3: CASSPPAYEQYF; DNA: TGTGCCAGCAGCCCCCCGGCCTACGAGCAGTACTTC
J: TRBJ1-1; D: -; V: TRBV6-5; size: few; CDR3: CASTTPGGSTEAFF; DNA: TGTGCCAGCACTACCCCCGGAGGGTCCACTGAAGCTTTCTTT
J: TRBJ2-5; D: -; V: TRBV7-6; size: -; CDR3: CASGRETQYF; DNA: TGTGCCAGCGGGAGAGAGACCCAGTACTTC
J: TRBJ1-3; D: TRBD1; V: TRBV5-1; size: -; CDR3: CASSQGQGAGGNTIYF; DNA: TGCGCCAGCAGCCAAGGACAGGGGGCGGGAGGAAACACCATATATTTT
J: TRBJ2-7; D: TRBD1; V: TRBV19; size: -; CDR3: CASSPRQGAYEQYF; DNA: TGTGCCAGTAGTCCACGACAGGGGGCCTACGAGCAGTACTTC
J: TRBJ2-3; D: TRBD2; V: TRBV3-1/TRBV3-2; size: -; CDR3: CASSQGLATDTQYF; DNA: TGTGCCAGCAGCCAGGGACTAGCGACAGATACGCAGTATTTT